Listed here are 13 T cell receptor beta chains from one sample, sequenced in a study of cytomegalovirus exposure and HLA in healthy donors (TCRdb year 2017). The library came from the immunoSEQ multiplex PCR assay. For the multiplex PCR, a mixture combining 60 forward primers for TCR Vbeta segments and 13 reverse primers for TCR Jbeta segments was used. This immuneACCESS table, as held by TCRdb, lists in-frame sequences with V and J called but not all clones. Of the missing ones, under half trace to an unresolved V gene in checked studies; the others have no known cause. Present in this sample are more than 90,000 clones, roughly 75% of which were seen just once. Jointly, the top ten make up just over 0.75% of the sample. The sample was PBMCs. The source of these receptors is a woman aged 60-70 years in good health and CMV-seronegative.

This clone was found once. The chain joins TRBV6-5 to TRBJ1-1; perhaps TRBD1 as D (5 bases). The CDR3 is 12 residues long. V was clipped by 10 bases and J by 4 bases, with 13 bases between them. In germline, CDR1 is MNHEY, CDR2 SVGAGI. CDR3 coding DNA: TGTGCCACATACCGGGGGGTCACTGAAGCTTTCTTT. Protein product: CATYRGVTEAFF.

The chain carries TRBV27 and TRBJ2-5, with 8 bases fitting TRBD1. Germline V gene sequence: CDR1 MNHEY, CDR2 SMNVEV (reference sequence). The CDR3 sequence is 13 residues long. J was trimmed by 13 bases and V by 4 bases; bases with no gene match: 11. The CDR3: CASSYTPGGLPYF. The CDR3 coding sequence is TGTGCCAGCAGTTACACTCCAGGGGGCCTTCCGTACTTC.

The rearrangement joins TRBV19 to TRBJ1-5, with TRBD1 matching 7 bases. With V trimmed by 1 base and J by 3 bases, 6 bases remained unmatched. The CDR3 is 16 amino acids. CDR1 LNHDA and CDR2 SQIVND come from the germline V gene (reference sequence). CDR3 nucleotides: TGTGCCAGTAGTATAGCCCGGACAGGAGACAATCAGCCCCAGCATTTT. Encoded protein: CASSIARTGDNQPQHF.

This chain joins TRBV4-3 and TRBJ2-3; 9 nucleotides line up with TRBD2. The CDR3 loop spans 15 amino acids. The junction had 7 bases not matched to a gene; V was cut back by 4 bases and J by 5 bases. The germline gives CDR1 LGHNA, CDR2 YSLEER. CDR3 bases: TGCGCCAGCAGCCCCCCAGCGGGGGGAATAGATACGCAGTATTTT. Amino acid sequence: CASSPPAGGIDTQYF.

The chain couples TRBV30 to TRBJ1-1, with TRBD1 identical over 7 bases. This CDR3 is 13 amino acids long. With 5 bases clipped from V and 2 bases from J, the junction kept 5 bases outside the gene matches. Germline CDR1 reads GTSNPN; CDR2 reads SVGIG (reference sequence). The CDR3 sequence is CAWAGTANTEAFF. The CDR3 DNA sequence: TGTGCCTGGGCCGGGACAGCAAACACTGAAGCTTTCTTT. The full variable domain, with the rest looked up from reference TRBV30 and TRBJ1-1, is SQTIHQWPATLVQPVGSPLSLECTVEGTSNPNLYWYRQAAGRGLQLLFYSVGIGQISSEVPQNLSASRPQDRQFILSSKKLLLSDSGFYLCAWAGTANTEAFFGQGTRLTVV.

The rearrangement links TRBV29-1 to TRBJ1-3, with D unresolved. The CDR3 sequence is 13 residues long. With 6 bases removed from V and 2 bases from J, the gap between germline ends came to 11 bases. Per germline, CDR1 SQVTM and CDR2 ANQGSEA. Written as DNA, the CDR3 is TGCAGCGTACGGGGTGTTACTGGAAACACCATATATTTT. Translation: CSVRGVTGNTIYF.

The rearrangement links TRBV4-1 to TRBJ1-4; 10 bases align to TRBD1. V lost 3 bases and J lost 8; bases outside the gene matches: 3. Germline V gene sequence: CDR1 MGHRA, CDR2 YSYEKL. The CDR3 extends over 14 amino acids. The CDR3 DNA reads TGCGCCAGCAGCCACGGGGACAGGGGAGAAAAACTGTTTTTT. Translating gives CASSHGDRGEKLFF.

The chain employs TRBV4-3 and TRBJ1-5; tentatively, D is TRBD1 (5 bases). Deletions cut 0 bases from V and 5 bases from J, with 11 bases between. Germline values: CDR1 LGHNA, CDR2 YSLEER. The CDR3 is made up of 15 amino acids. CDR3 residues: CASSQEASGHQPQHF. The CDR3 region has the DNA TGCGCCAGCAGCCAAGAGGCATCAGGGCATCAGCCCCAGCATTTT.

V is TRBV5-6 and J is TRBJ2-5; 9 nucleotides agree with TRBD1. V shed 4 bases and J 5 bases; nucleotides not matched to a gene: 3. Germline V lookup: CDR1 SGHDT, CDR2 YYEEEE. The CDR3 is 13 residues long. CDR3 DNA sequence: TGTGCCAGCAGCATGGACAGGGGTGAGACCCAGTACTTC. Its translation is CASSMDRGETQYF.

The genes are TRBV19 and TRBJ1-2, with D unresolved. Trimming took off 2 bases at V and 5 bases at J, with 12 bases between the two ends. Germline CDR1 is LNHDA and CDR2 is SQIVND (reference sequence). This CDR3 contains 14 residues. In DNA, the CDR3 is TGTGCCAGTAGTATAAACGGGCCGGGATATGGCTACACCTTC. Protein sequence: CASSINGPGYGYTF.

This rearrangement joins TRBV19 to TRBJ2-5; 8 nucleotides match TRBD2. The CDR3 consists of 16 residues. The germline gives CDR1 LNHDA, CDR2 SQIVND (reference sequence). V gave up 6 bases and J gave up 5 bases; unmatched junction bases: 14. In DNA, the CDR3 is TGTGCCAGTAGGAGGGGTCCGGGACTAGACTACGAGACCCAGTACTTC. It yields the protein CASRRGPGLDYETQYF.

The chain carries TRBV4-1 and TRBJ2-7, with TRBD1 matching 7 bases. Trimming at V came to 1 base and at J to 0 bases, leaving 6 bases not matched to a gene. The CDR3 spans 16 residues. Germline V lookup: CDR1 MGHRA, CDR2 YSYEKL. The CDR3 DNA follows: TGCGCCAGCAGCCAAGTAGGGACAGCGCCCTCCTACGAGCAGTACTTC. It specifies CASSQVGTAPSYEQYF.

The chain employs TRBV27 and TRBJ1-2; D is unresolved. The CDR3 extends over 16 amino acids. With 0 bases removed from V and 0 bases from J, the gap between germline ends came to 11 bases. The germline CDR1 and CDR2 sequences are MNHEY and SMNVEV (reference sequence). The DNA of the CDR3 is TGTGCCAGCAGTTTATCTTTTAAGGAGACTAACTATGGCTACACCTTC. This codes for CASSLSFKETNYGYTF.